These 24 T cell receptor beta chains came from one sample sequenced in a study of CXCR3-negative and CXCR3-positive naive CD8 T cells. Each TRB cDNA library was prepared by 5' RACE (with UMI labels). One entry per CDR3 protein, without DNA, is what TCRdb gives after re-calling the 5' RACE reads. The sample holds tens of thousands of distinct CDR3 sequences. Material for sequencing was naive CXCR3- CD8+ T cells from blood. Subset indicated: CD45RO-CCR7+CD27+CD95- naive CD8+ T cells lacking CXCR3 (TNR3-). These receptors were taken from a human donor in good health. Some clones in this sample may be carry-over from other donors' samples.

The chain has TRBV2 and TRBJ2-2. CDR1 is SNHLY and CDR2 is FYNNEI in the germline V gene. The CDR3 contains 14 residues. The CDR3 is CASRGQTYAGELFF. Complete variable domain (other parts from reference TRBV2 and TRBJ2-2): EPEVTQTPSHQVTQMGQEVILRCVPISNHLYFYWYRQILGQKVEFLVSFYNNEISEKSEIFDDQFSVERPDGSNFTLKIRSTKLEDSAMYFCASRGQTYAGELFFGEGSRLTVL.

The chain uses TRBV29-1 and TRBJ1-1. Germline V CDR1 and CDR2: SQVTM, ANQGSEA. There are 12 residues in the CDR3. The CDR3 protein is CSVDSVNTEAFF.

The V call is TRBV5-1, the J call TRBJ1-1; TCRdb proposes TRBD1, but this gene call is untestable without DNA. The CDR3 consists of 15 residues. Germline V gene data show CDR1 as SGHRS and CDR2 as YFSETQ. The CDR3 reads CASSRSGEMNNEAFF.

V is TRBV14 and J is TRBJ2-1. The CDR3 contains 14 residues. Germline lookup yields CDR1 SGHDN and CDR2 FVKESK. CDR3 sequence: CASSQEGSTNEQFF.

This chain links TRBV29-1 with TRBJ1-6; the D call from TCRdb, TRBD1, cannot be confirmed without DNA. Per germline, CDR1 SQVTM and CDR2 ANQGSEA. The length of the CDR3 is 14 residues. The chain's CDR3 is CSVDSRVMDSPLHF.

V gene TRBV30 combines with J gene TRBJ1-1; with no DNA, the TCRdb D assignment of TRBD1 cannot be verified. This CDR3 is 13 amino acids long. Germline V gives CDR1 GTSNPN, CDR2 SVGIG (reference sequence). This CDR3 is CAWNLGGSTEAFF.

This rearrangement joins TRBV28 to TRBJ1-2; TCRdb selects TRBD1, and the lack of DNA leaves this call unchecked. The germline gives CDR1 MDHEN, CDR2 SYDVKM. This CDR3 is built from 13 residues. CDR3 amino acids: CASSRRGIYGYTF.

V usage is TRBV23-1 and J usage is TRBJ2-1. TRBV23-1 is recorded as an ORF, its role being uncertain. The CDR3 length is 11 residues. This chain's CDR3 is CASRAECEQFF.

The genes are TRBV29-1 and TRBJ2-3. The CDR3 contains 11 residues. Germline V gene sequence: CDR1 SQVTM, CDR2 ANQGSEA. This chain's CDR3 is CSVEGNDTPYF.

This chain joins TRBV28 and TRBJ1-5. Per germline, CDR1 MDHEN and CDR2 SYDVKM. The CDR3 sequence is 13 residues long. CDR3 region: CASTTGRNQPQHF.

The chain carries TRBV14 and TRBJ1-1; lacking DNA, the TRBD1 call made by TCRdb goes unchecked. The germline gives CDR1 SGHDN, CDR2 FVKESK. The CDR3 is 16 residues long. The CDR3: CASSPIQGALNTEAFF. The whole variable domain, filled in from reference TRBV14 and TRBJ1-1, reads EAGVTQFPSHSVIEKGQTVTLRCDPISGHDNLYWYRRVMGKEIKFLLHFVKESKQDESGMPNNRFLAERTGGTYSTLKVQPAELEDSGVYFCASSPIQGALNTEAFFGQGTRLTVV.

CDR3 loop: CASSRTDIVDEQFF. The chain couples TRBV7-8 to TRBJ2-1. The CDR3 covers 14 residues. Germline CDR1 and CDR2: SGHVS and FQNEAQ. Based on the CDR3 plus reference TRBV7-8 and TRBJ2-1, the full variable domain is GAGVSQSPRYKVAKRGQDVALRCDPISGHVSLFWYQQALGQGPEFLTYFQNEAQLDKSGLPSDRFFAERPEGSVSTLKIQRTQQEDSAVYLCASSRTDIVDEQFFGPGTRLTVL.

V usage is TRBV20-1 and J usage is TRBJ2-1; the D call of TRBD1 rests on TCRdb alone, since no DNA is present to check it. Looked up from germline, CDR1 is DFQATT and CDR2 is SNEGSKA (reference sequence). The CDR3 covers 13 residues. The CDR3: CSARGLGENEQFF.

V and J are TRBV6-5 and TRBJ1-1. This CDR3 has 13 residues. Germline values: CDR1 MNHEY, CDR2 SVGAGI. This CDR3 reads CASSYGAVYEAFF.

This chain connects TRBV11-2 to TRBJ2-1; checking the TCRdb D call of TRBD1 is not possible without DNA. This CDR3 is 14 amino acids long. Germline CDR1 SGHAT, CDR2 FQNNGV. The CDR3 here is CASGPGHRPFEQFF.

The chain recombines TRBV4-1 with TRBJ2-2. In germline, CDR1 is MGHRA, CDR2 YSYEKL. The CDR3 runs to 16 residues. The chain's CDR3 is CASSQESGSDTGELFF.

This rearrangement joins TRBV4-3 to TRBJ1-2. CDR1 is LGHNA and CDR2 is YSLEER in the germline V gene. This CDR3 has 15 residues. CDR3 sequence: CASSQDQGRPEGYTF.

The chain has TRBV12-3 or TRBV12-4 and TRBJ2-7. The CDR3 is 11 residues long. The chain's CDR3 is CASTTGYEQYF.

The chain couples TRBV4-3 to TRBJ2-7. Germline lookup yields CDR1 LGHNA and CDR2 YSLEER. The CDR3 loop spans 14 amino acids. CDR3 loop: CASSQDHGSYEQYF.

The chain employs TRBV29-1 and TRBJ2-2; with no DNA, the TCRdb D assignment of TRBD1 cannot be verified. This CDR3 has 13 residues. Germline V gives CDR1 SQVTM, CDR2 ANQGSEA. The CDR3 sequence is CSVGTGETGELFF.

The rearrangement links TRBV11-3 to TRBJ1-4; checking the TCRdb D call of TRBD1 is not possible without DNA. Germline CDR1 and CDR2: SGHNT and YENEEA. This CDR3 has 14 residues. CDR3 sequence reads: CASSEDSGMEKLFF.

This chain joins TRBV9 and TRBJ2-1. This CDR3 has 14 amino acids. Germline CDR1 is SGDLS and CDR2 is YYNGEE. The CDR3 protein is CASSVGGTYDEQFF.

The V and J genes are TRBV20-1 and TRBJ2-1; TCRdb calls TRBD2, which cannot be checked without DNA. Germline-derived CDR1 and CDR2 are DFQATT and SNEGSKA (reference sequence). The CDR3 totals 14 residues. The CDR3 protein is CSALAGVPYNEQFF.

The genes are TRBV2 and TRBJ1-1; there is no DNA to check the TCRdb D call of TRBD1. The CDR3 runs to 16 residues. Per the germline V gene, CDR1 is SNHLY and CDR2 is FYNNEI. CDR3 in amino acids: CASSELRRDGHTEAFF.